This TCR beta chain appears in the sequencing data of a study of PD-L1 blockade in urothelial cancer. Study-wide background: When patients started atezolizumab in about 2014, it was given at 1,200 mg intravenously every 3 weeks. Chemotherapy regimens numbering 0 to 3 had been given to patients. Overall study findings and caveats: Blood clones associated with the tumor expanded more at 3 weeks in durable-benefit patients.

Worth noting for this clone: What it binds is not known.

PCRs were each spiked with synthetic TCR analog templates. Sequencing was performed with immunoSEQ multiplex PCR; in TCRdb, only in-frame clones are kept and a portion is missing. The data hold some 25,000 clones, with 75% to 90% observed a single time. Germline values: CDR1 MNHEY, CDR2 SVGAGI. CDR3 length equals 14 residues. Between the trimmed V and J ends, which lost 6 bases and 3 bases, there was a span of 14 bases. The source of this sequence is a man aged 55 to 70 with urothelial cancer. The source material was PBMCs, sampled around atezolizumab (anti-PD-L1) treatment. The chain is built from TRBV6-5 and TRBJ1-2, with D possibly being TRBD1 (5 bases). CDR3 in amino acids: CASRTPGGDYGYTF. The CDR3, as DNA: TGTGCCAGCAGAACCCCCGGAGGGGACTATGGCTACACCTTC.